One and the same sample provided the 31 T cell receptor beta chains below, sequenced in a study of CD8 T cells in ankylosing spondylitis. TCRdb re-called the 5' RACE reads through MiXCR, storing one row per CDR3 protein. The sample yields approximately 39,000 distinct CDR3 sequences, around 15% seen once. Sequencing was carried out using synovial fluid, either unsorted or a sorted T cell fraction (not recorded which). Receptor source: a male donor with ankylosing spondylitis.

The sample holds a few counts of this clonotype. The chain joins TRBV30 to TRBJ2-5; 10 bases line up with TRBD2. The CDR3 is 14 amino acids. Trimming removed 3 bases from V and 4 bases from J; junction bases left unmatched: 5. Germline CDR1 and CDR2: GTSNPN and SVGIG (reference sequence). CDR3 sequence: CAWSLAGVLETQYF. The CDR3 bases are TGTGCCTGGAGCCTAGCGGGAGTTTTAGAGACCCAGTACTTC.

This clonotype is classed as medium-sized. The chain couples TRBV27 to TRBJ2-2; no clear D gene. Germline V gene lookup returns CDR1 MNHEY and CDR2 SMNVEV (reference sequence). The V and J ends lost 5 bases and 4 bases respectively, with 5 bases between them. This CDR3 has 12 residues. The CDR3 coding sequence is TGTGCCAGCAGTCCTCTCACCGGGGAGCTGTTTTTT. Translating gives CASSPLTGELFF.

This clonotype was counted at least ten times. The CDR3 bases are TGTGCCAGCAGCCAAGTGGTCTTTCCCCGAGAGACCCAGTACTTC. It translates to CASSQVVFPRETQYF. This rearrangement joins TRBV4-2 to TRBJ2-5; D not certain. Germline-derived CDR1 and CDR2 are LGHNA and YNFKEQ. V dropped 1 base and J dropped 4 bases, with 13 bases sitting between them. This CDR3 spans 15 amino acids.

This clonotype was detected only a few times. The chain carries TRBV27 and TRBJ2-1; 8 positions agree with TRBD2. Germline V gene lookup returns CDR1 MNHEY and CDR2 SMNVEV (reference sequence). This CDR3 has 16 residues. V shed 2 bases and J 10 bases; nucleotides not matched to a gene: 13. The CDR3 sequence: CASSLDRPGGPKEQFF. The CDR3 region has the DNA TGTGCCAGCAGTTTAGATCGGCCGGGAGGGCCAAAGGAGCAGTTCTTC.

The chain employs TRBV11-2 and TRBJ2-5; 9 bases fit TRBD2. The germline CDR1 and CDR2 sequences are SGHAT and FQNNGV. V shed 5 bases and J 4 bases; nucleotides not matched to a gene: 8. The CDR3 contains 15 residues. The CDR3: CASSLLAGAGETQYF. In DNA form, the CDR3 reads TGTGCCAGCAGCCTTTTAGCGGGAGCAGGAGAGACCCAGTACTTC.

This clonotype has only a few counts. The CDR3 loop is CASSLPGVPHEQYF. Written as DNA, the CDR3 is TGTGCCAGCAGCTTGCCGGGGGTTCCACACGAGCAGTACTTC. The rearrangement links TRBV5-6 to TRBJ2-7, with D possibly being TRBD2 (6 bases). Germline CDR1 and CDR2: SGHDT and YYEEEE. The CDR3 extends over 14 amino acids. Between the trimmed V and J ends, which lost 1 base and 5 bases, there was a span of 13 bases.

The chain carries TRBV27 and TRBJ2-7; D may be TRBD1 (6 bases). Trimming left V 8 bases short and J 3 bases short, with 14 bases between. This CDR3 is built from 13 residues. Germline V gene sequence: CDR1 MNHEY, CDR2 SMNVEV (reference sequence). For the CDR3, the DNA is TGTGCCAGCTCCCGACAGGCGATCTACGAGCAGTACTTC. Residues: CASSRQAIYEQYF.

This clonotype was detected ten times or more. This chain joins TRBV7-9 and TRBJ1-5, with D unresolved. The germline gives CDR1 SEHNR, CDR2 FQNEAQ (reference sequence). The V and J ends lost 3 bases and 3 bases respectively, with 3 bases between them. There are 12 residues in the CDR3. CDR3 in amino acids: CASSFNNQPQHF. In nucleotides, the CDR3 is TGTGCCAGCAGCTTCAACAATCAGCCCCAGCATTTT.

The chain carries TRBV27 and TRBJ2-3; D tentatively fits TRBD1 or TRBD2 (5 bases each). Per germline, CDR1 MNHEY and CDR2 SMNVEV (reference sequence). The V and J ends lost 5 bases and 6 bases respectively, with 12 bases between them. The CDR3 loop spans 13 amino acids. The CDR3 nucleotides are TGTGCCAGCAGTCCCCGGGGCCCTGATACGCAGTATTTT. Translation: CASSPRGPDTQYF.

This clonotype was seen a few times. The J gene is TRBJ1-1, the V gene TRBV29-1; D gene uncertain. CDR3 length equals 14 residues. The V gene's germline CDR1 is SQVTM and CDR2 ANQGSEA. V was trimmed by 6 bases and J by 1 base, leaving 15 bases between them. CDR3 region: CSVHGPLWNTEAFF. The DNA for the CDR3 is TGCAGCGTCCACGGACCTTTGTGGAACACTGAAGCTTTCTTT.

The chain recombines TRBV12-3 or TRBV12-4 with TRBJ2-1; D is perhaps TRBD2 (5 bases). The CDR3 sequence is 15 residues long. With 6 bases removed from V and 8 bases from J, the gap between germline ends came to 20 bases. The CDR3 nucleotides read TGTGCCAGCAGGGACCAGAAGAGGGTAAGGGATGAGCAGTTCTTC. It encodes CASRDQKRVRDEQFF.

This clonotype occurred many times. This sequence joins TRBV24-1 and TRBJ2-1; TRBD1 matches 8 bases. Germline CDR1 reads KGHDR; CDR2 reads SFDVKD. CDR3 length: 14 amino acids. Trimming took 2 bases from V and 8 from J; bases not matched to a gene: 4. CDR3 DNA sequence: TGTGCCACCAGTGATTCAGGGGGCGGGGATGAGCAGTTCTTC. This codes for CATSDSGGGDEQFF.

The chain links TRBV29-1 to TRBJ2-1, with TRBD2 as a possible D gene (6 bases). There are 13 residues in the CDR3. Trimming shortened V by 4 bases and J by 2 bases, and 9 bases separated the two germline ends. CDR1 and CDR2 (germline): SQVTM, ANQGSEA. The DNA of the CDR3 is TGCAGCGTTGTCTTAGCGGCCTACAATGAGCAGTTCTTC. It encodes CSVVLAAYNEQFF.

The chain employs TRBV5-4 and TRBJ2-3; D is unresolved. V lost 2 bases and J 2 bases, leaving 6 bases between the germline ends. The germline V gene has CDR1 SGHNT and CDR2 YYREEE (reference sequence). This CDR3 has 13 residues. The CDR3 here is CASSFEPTDTQYF. As DNA, the CDR3 is TGTGCCAGCAGCTTTGAACCCACAGATACGCAGTATTTT.

This clonotype has only a few counts. The chain has TRBV10-1 and TRBJ2-2, with unresolved D. This CDR3 spans 15 amino acids. Trimming removed 4 bases from V and 3 bases from J, with 12 bases in between. Germline values: CDR1 WNHNN, CDR2 SYGVQD (reference sequence). The DNA for the CDR3 is TGCGCCAGCAGTGTATCCAGGCTAGACACCGGGGAGCTGTTTTTT. This encodes CASSVSRLDTGELFF.

The rearrangement joins TRBV10-3 to TRBJ2-7; 11 positions agree with TRBD2. The germline V gene encodes CDR1 ENHRY and CDR2 SYGVKD. The CDR3 is 19 amino acids. J was trimmed by 2 bases and V by 2 bases; bases with no gene match: 14. For the CDR3, the DNA is TGTGCCATCAGTGAGAACGGCGGACTAGCGGGCCAATTCCCCTACGAGCAGTACTTC. The encoded protein is CAISENGGLAGQFPYEQYF.

The genes are TRBV7-9 and TRBJ2-1, with TRBD1 matching over 7 bases. After removal of 5 bases from V and 6 bases from J, the junction contained 7 bases not matched to a gene. This CDR3 comprises 14 residues. The germline CDR1 and CDR2 sequences are SEHNR and FQNEAQ (reference sequence). The chain's CDR3 is CASSTRDSANEQFF. CDR3 nucleotides: TGTGCCAGCAGCACCCGGGACAGCGCCAATGAGCAGTTCTTC.

This rearrangement joins TRBV14 to TRBJ1-1; TRBD1 is a possible D gene (5 bases). V shed 1 base and J shed 0 bases, with 9 bases lying between them. The CDR3 is 15 residues long. Germline CDR1 reads SGHDN; CDR2 reads FVKESK. CDR3 sequence: CASSQVRGLNTEAFF. DNA of the CDR3: TGTGCCAGCAGCCAAGTTCGGGGGTTGAACACTGAAGCTTTCTTT. Full variable domain (remainder filled in from reference TRBV14 and TRBJ1-1): EAGVTQFPSHSVIEKGQTVTLRCDPISGHDNLYWYRRVMGKEIKFLLHFVKESKQDESGMPNNRFLAERTGGTYSTLKVQPAELEDSGVYFCASSQVRGLNTEAFFGQGTRLTVV.

Ten or more counts support this clonotype. V usage is TRBV7-2 and J usage is TRBJ2-3, with D possibly matching TRBD1 (5 bases). CDR1 is SGHTA and CDR2 is FQGNSA in the germline V gene. The CDR3 totals 14 residues. V was pared by 5 bases and J by 7 bases, with 16 bases between. The CDR3 loop is CASSTDSGLHTQYF. The CDR3, as DNA: TGTGCCAGCAGCACCGACAGTGGGTTACATACGCAGTATTTT.

This clonotype occurred a few times. V and J are TRBV12-3 or TRBV12-4 and TRBJ2-3, with 10 bases that match TRBD1. Losses at the gene ends were 6 bases for V and 4 bases for J; bases not matched to a gene: 7. This CDR3 contains 15 residues. CDR3 loop: CASSRRDRGSDTQYF. CDR3 nucleotides: TGTGCCAGCAGCCGACGGGACAGGGGCTCAGATACGCAGTATTTT.

This clonotype was counted many times. CDR3 in amino acids: CASRPDSGSSYEQYF. Written as DNA, the CDR3 is TGTGCCAGCCGCCCTGATAGCGGGAGCTCCTACGAGCAGTACTTC. The V call is TRBV2, the J call TRBJ2-7, with TRBD2 matching 9 bases. The germline gives CDR1 SNHLY, CDR2 FYNNEI. The CDR3 is 15 amino acids. The V and J ends lost 8 bases and 0 bases, in that order; junction bases with no gene match: 8.

This clonotype was counted only a few times. The gene calls are TRBV6-5 and TRBJ2-5; D is possibly TRBD1 or TRBD2 (6 bases each). Trimming took 0 bases from V and 4 from J, leaving 12 bases between them. CDR1 is MNHEY and CDR2 is SVGAGI in the germline V gene. This CDR3 has 15 amino acids. Here the CDR3 reads CASSYSTEGGETQYF. The CDR3 bases are TGTGCCAGCAGTTACTCGACGGAGGGGGGAGAGACCCAGTACTTC.

V is TRBV30 and J is TRBJ2-7; no clear D. Germline V CDR1 and CDR2: GTSNPN, SVGIG (reference sequence). Trimming took 5 bases from V and 2 from J, leaving 10 bases between them. The CDR3 consists of 12 residues. The CDR3 DNA follows: TGTGCCTGGTCGGTGGGCGCCTACGAGCAGTACTTC. Residues: CAWSVGAYEQYF.

This clonotype was seen a single time. This chain links TRBV6-1 with TRBJ2-1; TRBD2 agrees at 9 bases. The V segment lost 6 bases and the J segment 0 bases; nucleotides outside the gene matches: 3. The CDR3 is 15 residues long. Germline V CDR1 and CDR2: MNHNS, SASEGT. The CDR3, as DNA: TGTGCCAGCAGCTCTAGCGGGGCCTCCTACAATGAGCAGTTCTTC. Amino acids: CASSSSGASYNEQFF.

V gene TRBV5-1 combines with J gene TRBJ2-1, with TRBD2 identical over 10 bases. Germline V lookup: CDR1 SGHRS, CDR2 YFSETQ. V trimming: 4 bases; J trimming: 4 bases; junction bases outside the gene matches: 5. The length of the CDR3 is 15 residues. The CDR3 region is CASSQTSGLYNEQFF. Written as DNA, the CDR3 is TGCGCCAGCAGCCAGACTAGCGGGCTGTACAATGAGCAGTTCTTC.

The V and J genes are TRBV6-1 and TRBJ1-1; no clear D gene. Trimming took off 5 bases at V and 0 bases at J, with 16 bases between the two ends. This CDR3 has 16 amino acids. Germline values: CDR1 MNHNS, CDR2 SASEGT. The CDR3 spells CASSPGGSWMNTEAFF. In DNA, the CDR3 is TGTGCCAGCAGTCCGGGAGGGTCCTGGATGAACACTGAAGCTTTCTTT.

The genes are TRBV4-3 and TRBJ2-3; TRBD2 matches 10 bases. The CDR3 has 15 residues. CDR1 and CDR2 from the germline V gene are LGHNA and YSLEER. Trimming took 4 bases from V and 2 from J; bases not matched to a gene: 3. The CDR3, as DNA: TGCGCCAGCAGCCCAGCGGGGGGGCACACAGATACGCAGTATTTT. Translated: CASSPAGGHTDTQYF.

This clonotype was counted a few times. The chain joins TRBV12-3 or TRBV12-4 to TRBJ2-3; TRBD2 matches at 7 bases. The V and J ends lost 7 bases and 2 bases, in that order; junction bases with no gene match: 12. The CDR3 is 16 amino acids. The chain's CDR3 is CASTLGGRVNTDTQYF. DNA of the CDR3: TGTGCCAGCACCCTCGGGGGGAGAGTTAACACAGATACGCAGTATTTT.

The rearrangement links TRBV30 to TRBJ2-1; perhaps TRBD1 as D (6 bases). The CDR3 is 17 amino acids. The germline V gene encodes CDR1 GTSNPN and CDR2 SVGIG (reference sequence). V gave up 1 base and J gave up 0 bases, with 16 bases separating them. The chain's CDR3 is CAWSAPQQGLSYNEQFF. CDR3 DNA sequence: TGTGCCTGGAGTGCGCCGCAACAGGGTCTCTCCTACAATGAGCAGTTCTTC.

This clonotype showed up many times. Written as DNA, the CDR3 is TGTGCCAGCAGCTTGGAATTGGACCCCTACTATGGCTACACCTTC. Its protein product is CASSLELDPYYGYTF. The chain recombines TRBV5-5 with TRBJ1-2; D not certain. CDR1 and CDR2 from the germline V gene are SGHKS and YYEKEE (reference sequence). The CDR3 totals 15 residues. V lost 0 bases and J 3 bases, leaving 12 bases between the germline ends.

The V gene is TRBV7-9, the J gene TRBJ2-1; 10 nucleotides agree with TRBD2. V shed 4 bases and J 4 bases; nucleotides not matched to a gene: 10. The CDR3 has 17 residues. CDR1 is SEHNR and CDR2 is FQNEAQ in the germline V gene (reference sequence). CDR3 sequence reads: CASSSGGGLAPYNEQFF. CDR3 in DNA: TGTGCCAGCAGCTCGGGCGGGGGACTAGCGCCTTACAATGAGCAGTTCTTC.